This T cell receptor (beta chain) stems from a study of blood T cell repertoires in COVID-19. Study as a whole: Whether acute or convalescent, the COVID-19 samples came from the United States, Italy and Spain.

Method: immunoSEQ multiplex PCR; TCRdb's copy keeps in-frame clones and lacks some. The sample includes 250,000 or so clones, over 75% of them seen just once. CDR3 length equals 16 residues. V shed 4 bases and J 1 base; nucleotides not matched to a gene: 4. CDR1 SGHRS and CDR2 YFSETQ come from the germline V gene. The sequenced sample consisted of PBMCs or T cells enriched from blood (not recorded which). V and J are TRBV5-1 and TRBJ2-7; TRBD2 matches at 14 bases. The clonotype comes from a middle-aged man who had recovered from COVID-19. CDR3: CASSAGLAGVSYEQYF. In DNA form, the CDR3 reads TGCGCCAGCAGCGCGGGACTAGCGGGGGTTTCCTACGAGCAGTACTTC. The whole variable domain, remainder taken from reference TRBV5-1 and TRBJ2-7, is KAGVTQTPRYLIKTRGQQVTLSCSPISGHRSVSWYQQTPGQGLQFLFEYFSETQRNKGNFPGRFSGRQFSNSRSEMNVSTLELGDSALYLCASSAGLAGVSYEQYFGPGTRLTVT.